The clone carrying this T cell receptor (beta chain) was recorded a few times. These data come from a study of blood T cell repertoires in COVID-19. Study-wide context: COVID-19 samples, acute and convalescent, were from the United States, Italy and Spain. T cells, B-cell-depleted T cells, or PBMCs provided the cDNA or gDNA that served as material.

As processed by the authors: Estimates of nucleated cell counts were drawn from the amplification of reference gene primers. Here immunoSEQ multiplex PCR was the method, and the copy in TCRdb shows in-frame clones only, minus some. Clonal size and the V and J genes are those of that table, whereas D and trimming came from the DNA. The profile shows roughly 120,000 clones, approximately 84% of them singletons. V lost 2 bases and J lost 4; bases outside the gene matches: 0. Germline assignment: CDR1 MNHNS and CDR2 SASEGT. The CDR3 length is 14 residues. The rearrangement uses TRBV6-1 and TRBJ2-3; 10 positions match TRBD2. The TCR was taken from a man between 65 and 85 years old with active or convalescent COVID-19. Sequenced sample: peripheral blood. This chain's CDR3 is CASSELAGADTQYF. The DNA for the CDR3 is TGTGCCAGCAGTGAACTAGCGGGGGCAGATACGCAGTATTTT.